Sequencing of this T cell receptor beta chain was carried out in a study of CD8+CD57+ T cells in acquired aplastic anemia. On the study more broadly: DNA recovered from sorted CD4+ and CD8+ cells had a mean of 3.2 ug. There were approximately 9.9 million reads, on average, for CD4+ cells from healthy donors.

General study results and limits: Patients and healthy controls showed no significant CD8+ Simpson's diversity difference. The same twenty-nine CD8+ CDR3 sequences occurred in patients and in controls.

This clonotype has at least ten counts. Its antigen is currently unknown. CDR1 is MNHEY, CDR2 SVGEGT, per germline. This CDR3 is 15 amino acids long. Trimming at V came to 4 bases and at J to 0 bases, leaving 4 bases not matched to a gene. TCR beta VDJ and CDR3 profiles were obtained from a genomic DNA template. TCRdb independently ran MiXCR on the reads; one entry per CDR3 protein. Of approximately 130,000 distinct CDR3 sequences listed, 40% to 45% are singletons. The sequencing input was sorted CD4+, CD8+, or CD8+CD57+ T cells (not recorded which) from PBMCs. The receptor's source is a human donor in good health, serving as a control. The chain has TRBV6-2 or TRBV6-3 and TRBJ1-2, with 8 bases fitting TRBD1. In DNA form, the CDR3 reads TGTGCCAGCAGTTCTACAGGGGGAACTAACTATGGCTACACCTTC. Protein sequence: CASSSTGGTNYGYTF.